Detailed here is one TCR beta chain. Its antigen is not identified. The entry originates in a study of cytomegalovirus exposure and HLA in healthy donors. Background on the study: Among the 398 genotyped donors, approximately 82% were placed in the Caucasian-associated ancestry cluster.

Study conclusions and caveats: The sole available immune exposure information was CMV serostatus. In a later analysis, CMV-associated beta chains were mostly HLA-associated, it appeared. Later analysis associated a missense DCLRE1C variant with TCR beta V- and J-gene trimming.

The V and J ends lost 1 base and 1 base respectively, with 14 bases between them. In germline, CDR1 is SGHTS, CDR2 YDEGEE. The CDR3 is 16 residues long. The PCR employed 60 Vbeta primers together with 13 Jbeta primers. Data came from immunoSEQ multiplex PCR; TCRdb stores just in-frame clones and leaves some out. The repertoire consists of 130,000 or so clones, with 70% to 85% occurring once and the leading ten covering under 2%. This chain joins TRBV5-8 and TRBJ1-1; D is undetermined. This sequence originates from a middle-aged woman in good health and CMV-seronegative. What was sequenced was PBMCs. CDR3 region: CASSLRRIVRNTEAFF. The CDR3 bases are TGTGCCAGCAGCTTGCGTAGAATCGTACGGAACACTGAAGCTTTCTTT. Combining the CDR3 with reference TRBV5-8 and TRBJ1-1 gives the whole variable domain EAGVTQSPTHLIKTRGQQATLRCSPISGHTSVYWYQQALGLGLQFLLWYDEGEERNRGNFPPRFSGRQFPNYSSELNVNALELEDSALYLCASSLRRIVRNTEAFFGQGTRLTVV.